The 26 T cell receptor beta chains listed next were all sequenced from one sample in a study of T cells in localized non-small cell lung cancer. Generated by immunoSEQ multiplex PCR, the TCRdb table keeps only in-frame clones and is missing some. Of some 64,000 clones in the sample, approximately 80% were seen once. Source: PBMCs, taken before any cancer treatment. These receptors were collected from a man between 40 and 70 years old with stage II lung adenocarcinoma.

This chain connects TRBV10-2 to TRBJ2-3; no clear D. The germline V and J ends were trimmed by 3 bases and 0 bases, with 10 bases remaining between them. The CDR3 is made up of 15 amino acids. Germline CDR1 reads WSHSY; CDR2 reads SAAADI. CDR3 nucleotide sequence: TGCGCCAGCAGTGATAAGGGATCTAGCACAGATACGCAGTATTTT. It codes for CASSDKGSSTDTQYF.

In nucleotides, the CDR3 is TGTGCCAGCAGCTCATCGCGCACCGGACTATCCTCGGAGACCCAGTACTTC. Translated: CASSSSRTGLSSETQYF. The chain recombines TRBV7-9 with TRBJ2-5; a weak D match, TRBD2 (6 bases). Germline V gives CDR1 SEHNR, CDR2 FQNEAQ (reference sequence). This CDR3 comprises 17 residues. Trimming pared 4 bases from V and 5 bases from J, leaving 23 bases between.

V is TRBV29-1 and J is TRBJ2-1; unclear D gene. Germline-derived CDR1 and CDR2 are SQVTM and ANQGSEA. The CDR3 length is 12 residues. Between the trimmed V and J ends, which lost 2 bases and 9 bases, there was a span of 11 bases. CDR3 sequence reads: CSVERTLGEQFF. DNA of the CDR3: TGCAGCGTTGAAAGGACCCTAGGTGAGCAGTTCTTC.

This rearrangement joins TRBV7-9 to TRBJ2-7; D unresolved. V shed 0 bases and J shed 10 bases, with 7 bases lying between them. CDR1 is SEHNR, CDR2 FQNEAQ, per germline (reference sequence). The CDR3 sequence is 11 residues long. CDR3: CASSLADPQYF. CDR3 nucleotide sequence: TGTGCCAGCAGCTTAGCCGACCCCCAGTACTTC.

The J gene is TRBJ2-2, the V gene TRBV4-2, with 8 bases that match TRBD2. CDR1 LGHNA and CDR2 YNFKEQ come from the germline V gene. With V trimmed by 5 bases and J by 7 bases, 6 bases remained unmatched. The CDR3 extends over 14 amino acids. In nucleotides, the CDR3 is TGTGCCAGCAGCTCCCGGGGGGGTCACGGGGAGCTGTTTTTT. This codes for CASSSRGGHGELFF.

The chain joins TRBV11-1 to TRBJ1-1; possible D gene TRBD1, 5 bases. The CDR3 sequence is 12 residues long. Germline lookup yields CDR1 SGHAT and CDR2 FQDESV (reference sequence). V was trimmed by 5 bases and J by 6 bases, leaving 10 bases between them. CDR3 region: CASSGQGSEAFF. Written as DNA, the CDR3 is TGTGCCAGCAGCGGTCAGGGCTCTGAAGCTTTCTTT.

This sequence joins TRBV6-1 and TRBJ1-5; no clear D gene. Trimming took 5 bases from V and 4 from J, leaving 6 bases between them. Germline V gene sequence: CDR1 MNHNS, CDR2 SASEGT. The CDR3 totals 12 residues. CDR3 nucleotide sequence: TGTGCCAGCAGTACCCGAAATCAGCCCCAGCATTTT. Translation gives CASSTRNQPQHF.

The chain uses TRBV14 and TRBJ2-5, with a weak D call TRBD2 (6 bases). V gave up 4 bases and J gave up 4 bases, with 19 bases separating them. CDR3 length: 16 residues. Germline CDR1 SGHDN, CDR2 FVKESK. The CDR3 DNA reads as TGTGCCAGCAGCCGGGCCCGAATTAGCGGTATAGAGACCCAGTACTTC. As protein: CASSRARISGIETQYF.

The chain employs TRBV2 and TRBJ2-3; the D gene is possibly TRBD2 (6 bases). The CDR3 is 16 amino acids. From germline, CDR1 is SNHLY and CDR2 FYNNEI. V gave up 6 bases and J gave up 0 bases, with 16 bases separating them. CDR3 loop: CASRSLTSVSTDTQYF. The DNA for the CDR3 is TGTGCCAGCAGATCCCTGACTAGTGTAAGCACAGATACGCAGTATTTT.

This clone was recorded a few times. One end of the junction does not line up with germline, which may come from a read error. The rearrangement links TRBV25-1 to TRBJ1-1, with D possibly being TRBD1 (5 bases). The germline V gene encodes CDR1 MGHDK and CDR2 SYGVNS. CDR3 length equals 13 residues. This CDR3 is CASSDYRNAEAFF. The CDR3 bases are TGTGCCAGCAGTGATTACAGGAACGCTGAAGCTTTCTTT. The variable domain in full, completed from reference TRBV25-1 and TRBJ1-1, reads EADIYQTPRYLVIGTGKKITLECSQTMGHDKMYWYQQDPGMELHLIHYSYGVNSTEKGDLSSESTVSRIRTEHFPLTLESARPSHTSQYLCASSDYRNAEAFFGQGTRLTVV.

This clone appeared a single time. The rearrangement joins TRBV6-4 to TRBJ2-1; D perhaps matches TRBD2 (6 bases). CDR1 and CDR2 from the germline V gene are MRHNA and SNTAGT. CDR3 size: 13 residues. Trimming removed 2 bases from V and 10 bases from J, with 12 bases in between. Written as DNA, the CDR3 is TGTGCCAGCAGTGACGGAGGGAGCAGGGAGCAGTTCTTC. Protein sequence: CASSDGGSREQFF.

This chain uses TRBV9 with TRBJ2-2; unclear D gene. CDR3 length: 12 amino acids. The germline CDR1 and CDR2 sequences are SGDLS and YYNGEE. V lost 6 bases, J lost 1 base, and 4 bases lay in between. CDR3: CASNKNTGELFF. The CDR3 nucleotides read TGTGCCAGCAATAAGAACACCGGGGAGCTGTTTTTT.

This chain uses TRBV27 with TRBJ2-2, with D uncertain. Looked up from germline, CDR1 is MNHEY and CDR2 is SMNVEV (reference sequence). Trimming removed 6 bases at V and 6 bases at J, with 11 bases between. The CDR3 contains 13 residues. CDR3 sequence: CASSHHRAGELFF. Written as DNA, the CDR3 is TGTGCCAGCAGCCATCATAGGGCCGGGGAGCTGTTTTTT.

Remarks on this clone: One end of the junction fails to match germline, which may point to a read error. The V and J genes are TRBV7-2 and TRBJ1-1; 7 bases map to TRBD1. Germline V gene sequence: CDR1 SGHTA, CDR2 FQGNSA. The CDR3 extends over 13 amino acids. The CDR3 spells CASSPRLGQSEEF. The DNA for the CDR3 is TGTGCCAGCAGCCCCCGATTGGGACAGTCGGAGGAATTT. The full variable domain, its missing parts supplied by reference TRBV7-2 and TRBJ1-1, is GAGVSQSPSNKVTEKGKDVELRCDPISGHTALYWYRQSLGQGLEFLIYFQGNSAPDKSGLPSDRFSAERTGGSVSTLTIQRTQQEDSAVYLCASSPRLGQSEEFGQGTRLTVV.

V and J are TRBV30 and TRBJ1-2; 11 bases match TRBD1. The CDR3 totals 12 residues. The J segment lost 8 bases and the V segment lost 8 bases, leaving 7 bases of the junction unmatched. The germline CDR1 and CDR2 sequences are GTSNPN and SVGIG (reference sequence). The CDR3 DNA reads TGTGCCCGGGAGGACAGGGGGCGAGGCTACACCTTC. This gives the protein CAREDRGRGYTF.

There are a few counts of this clone. The V and J genes are TRBV7-3 and TRBJ2-1; TRBD2 agrees at 15 bases. The CDR3 has 17 residues. Germline V gene data show CDR1 as SGHTA and CDR2 as FQGTGA. The ends lost 5 bases at V and 7 bases at J; junction bases unmatched: 9. CDR3 in DNA: TGTGCCAGCAGCCCACAGGGACTAGCGGGGGGTTCGAATGAGCAGTTCTTC. Its translation: CASSPQGLAGGSNEQFF.

The chain joins TRBV5-1 to TRBJ2-3; D is possibly TRBD1 (6 bases). The germline CDR1 and CDR2 sequences are SGHRS and YFSETQ. This CDR3 spans 15 amino acids. Trimming took 4 bases from V and 1 from J, leaving 13 bases between them. CDR3 sequence: CASSGMDRRTDTQYF. Written as DNA, the CDR3 is TGCGCCAGCAGCGGGATGGACAGACGCACAGATACGCAGTATTTT.

The chain is built from TRBV19 and TRBJ1-1, with 7 bases aligning to TRBD1. CDR3 length: 13 residues. J lost 5 bases, V lost 2 bases, and 2 bases had no gene match. Germline loops: CDR1 LNHDA, CDR2 SQIVND (reference sequence). The CDR3 loop is CASSINRGTEAFF. CDR3 coding DNA: TGTGCCAGTAGTATAAACAGGGGTACTGAAGCTTTCTTT.

The genes are TRBV2 and TRBJ2-7; the match to TRBD1 covers 9 bases. The CDR3 is 14 residues long. J lost 2 bases, V lost 6 bases, and 5 bases had no gene match. Germline-derived CDR1 and CDR2 are SNHLY and FYNNEI. The CDR3 here is CASRGQGGTYEQYF. The CDR3 DNA sequence: TGTGCCAGCAGGGGACAGGGTGGAACCTACGAGCAGTACTTC.

This clone has more than one count but fewer than ten. The chain recombines TRBV9 with TRBJ1-1; no clear D gene. Trimming removed 2 bases from V and 1 base from J, with 9 bases in between. Germline CDR1 is SGDLS and CDR2 is YYNGEE. This CDR3 comprises 14 residues. CDR3 protein: CASSVVQENTEAFF. The DNA for the CDR3 is TGTGCCAGCAGCGTGGTTCAGGAGAACACTGAAGCTTTCTTT.

The chain joins TRBV11-3 to TRBJ2-7; no clear D. Trimming left V 0 bases short and J 3 bases short, with 9 bases between. The CDR3 extends over 14 amino acids. Germline V lookup: CDR1 SGHNT, CDR2 YENEEA. CDR3 bases: TGTGCCAGCAGCTTAGACCAGACCAACTACGAGCAGTACTTC. It codes for CASSLDQTNYEQYF.

The sample holds a few counts of this clone. The V gene is TRBV5-6, the J gene TRBJ1-1; weak D call: TRBD1 (5 bases). This CDR3 is 13 amino acids long. V shed 4 bases and J shed 5 bases, with 12 bases lying between them. Germline CDR1 reads SGHDT; CDR2 reads YYEEEE. CDR3 nucleotides: TGTGCCAGCAGCCTACCGGGGGGGACTGAAGCTTTCTTT. It is translated as CASSLPGGTEAFF.

The V call is TRBV4-2, the J call TRBJ2-7, with 7 bases lining up with TRBD2. There are 15 residues in the CDR3. The germline gives CDR1 LGHNA, CDR2 YNFKEQ. The junction had 5 bases not matched to a gene; V was cut back by 0 bases and J by 3 bases. The CDR3: CASSQDSGTNYEQYF. In nucleotides, the CDR3 is TGTGCCAGCAGCCAAGACTCCGGGACTAACTACGAGCAGTACTTC.

The CDR3, as DNA: TGTGCCAGTAGTATGGGACTAGCGGGATCAAATCGTTACGAGCAGTACTTC. It specifies CASSMGLAGSNRYEQYF. The chain links TRBV19 to TRBJ2-7; TRBD2 agrees at 13 bases. In germline, CDR1 is LNHDA, CDR2 SQIVND (reference sequence). CDR3 length equals 17 residues. V dropped 3 bases and J dropped 4; count of bases not matched to a gene: 9.

V usage is TRBV6-6 and J usage is TRBJ2-7; D assignment may be TRBD1 or TRBD2 (5 bases each). Trimming took 6 bases from V and 0 from J, leaving 18 bases between them. This CDR3 has 16 amino acids. Germline CDR1 MNHNY, CDR2 SVGAGI (reference sequence). This chain's CDR3 is CASRPAGTGSSYEQYF. The CDR3 bases are TGTGCCAGCAGACCAGCCGGGACCGGTAGCTCCTACGAGCAGTACTTC.

CDR3 region: CASGLPSGVVEQYF. As DNA, the CDR3 is TGTGCTAGTGGTTTACCTAGCGGGGTAGTCGAGCAGTACTTC. This chain uses TRBV12-5 with TRBJ2-7, with 9 bases aligning to TRBD2. This CDR3 has 14 residues. Trimming took 3 bases from V and 6 from J; bases not matched to a gene: 6. Germline-derived CDR1 and CDR2 are LGHNT and FRNRAP. Based on the CDR3 plus reference TRBV12-5 and TRBJ2-7, the full variable domain is DARVTQTPRHKVTEMGQEVTMRCQPILGHNTVFWYRQTMMQGLELLAYFRNRAPLDDSGMPKDRFSAEMPDATLATLKIQPSEPRDSAVYFCASGLPSGVVEQYFGPGTRLTVT.